The clone carrying this T cell receptor beta chain has more than one count but fewer than ten. Its cognate antigen is unknown. One junction end disagrees with the germline gene, perhaps due to a read error. The sample belongs to a study of blood T cells in healthy people across ages. Isolation yielded PBMCs, at least 6.5 million per sample, in every case. Study-level points and caveats: The long-lived group displayed more naive CD4+ cells, plus higher diversity, than the aged donors did. In these data, TCR beta diversity tracked strongly with naive T cell percentage.

A J-beta primer mix and a sample-barcoded 5' primer were used in a second PCR of about 7 to 12 cycles. All samples yielded 3 million or more CDR3-containing paired-end reads. One entry per CDR3 protein results from TCRdb running MiXCR on the 5' RACE reads. Of 600,000 or so distinct CDR3 sequences listed, 21% are singletons. Germline V gene sequence: CDR1 ENHRY, CDR2 SYGVKD. The CDR3 contains 14 residues. V is TRBV10-3 and J is TRBJ2-7; 10 bases match TRBD1. The TCR was taken from a man aged 65-85 years in good health. Sequenced material: blood. This CDR3 reads CAISPGTGVYGQYF. CDR3 DNA sequence: TGTGCCATCAGCCCCGGGACAGGGGTATACGGGCAGTACTTC.